This T cell receptor (beta chain) was captured by sequencing in a study of shared clonotypes between healthy human individuals (dated by TCRdb to about 2020). Looking at the study overall: A few men and a couple of women, aged 18 to 49 years, made up the cohort. Between about 0.8 and 9 billion PBMCs per donor were obtained by leukapheresis. To increase sequencing depth and limit assay-specific biases, TCR repertoire library preparation and sequencing were carried out by different laboratories using diverse techniques. To estimate repertoire size and how much clonotypes are shared between individuals, the study performed deep sequencing of blood TCR repertoires from roughly five healthy adults. For each donor, three plates each were used for CD4 naive and CD4 memory, two plates were used for CD8 naive, and one plate was used for CD8 memory.

The donors were healthy, HIV-negative adults with no recently reported acute infections or vaccinations. All donors were Caucasian adults living in Nashville, Tennessee, USA. CD4+ T cells were enriched through magnetic negative selection, after which naive cells were positively selected on CD45RA and the remaining negative fraction served as the memory subset. After blood collection by leukapheresis, PBMCs were isolated using Ficoll-Histopaque density gradient centrifugation and then cryopreserved in the vapor phase of liquid nitrogen. Analytical flow cytometry was used to check the purity and quantity of each magnetically sorted T cell population. Genomic DNA was isolated from each sorted fraction and quantified by UV absorbance on a Nanodrop 2000c. As concerns this clone: Its cognate antigen has yet to be identified. The sample holds no much larger clone one base away, and base qualities are not on file.

The paper as a whole reports these results and caveats: Larger estimated clonotype richness was generally found for naive subsets than for memory subsets. Sampling was limited to blood, and TCR repertoires in tissue likely differ from TCR repertoires in blood. The genetic and exposure-history diversity represented was limited by the small number of donors. Across four donors, approximately 5% of naive CD4, roughly 3.5% of naive CD8, 2% to 2.5% of memory CD4, and under 0.45% of memory CD8 clonotypes were shared. Pairwise subsampling indicated that sequencing depth was expected to affect the degree of clonotype sharing among donors. Even with the large sequencing depth, rarefaction of the sorted-subset datasets indicated that sequencing was incomplete. Compared with non-shared clonotypes, the clonotypes found in all four sorted-subset donors had higher generation probabilities.

Using the deep immunoSEQ assay, TCR CDR3 regions were amplified from genomic DNA by multiplex PCR. Extracted genomic DNA from each cell subset was spread evenly across all wells of several immunoSEQ 96-well plates, with each plate serving as a replicate. For sorted subsets, each replicate PCR was loaded with roughly 0.2 ug genomic DNA, equivalent to roughly 30,000 T cell genomes. The purified libraries were quantified using a Qubit 3.0 fluorometer, sized with a Bioanalyzer 2100, and then quantified again using the KAPA Library Quantification kit. Every immunoSEQ 96-well plate was sequenced on a dedicated single-read 150-cycle Illumina NextSeq 550 flow cell. The study's processing was this. Because only junctional sequences without quality scores were contained in the immunoSEQ output, filtering matching that applied to full-length reads could not be performed. To assign V/J genes and CDR3, sequences were annotated against IMGT germline references using PyIR, a Python wrapper for IgBLAST v1.9. Reads were removed for weak V/J assignments (E-value above 1e-6), missing CDR3, stop codons, out-of-frame junctions, or ambiguous translated residues. A V3J clonotype was defined by an identical inferred V gene, J gene, and CDR3 amino acid sequence. The percentage overlap between two repertoires was calculated by dividing the number of shared unique clonotypes by the size of the smaller repertoire. RTK rarefaction, the Chao1 estimator, and Recon v2.1 estimates of unobserved clonotypes were used to assess repertoire richness. Generation probabilities were computed with OLGA for all TCRbeta clonotypes obtained by the gDNA method from several donors. TCRdb provides this immuneACCESS table in a form limited to in-frame rearrangements. Some clones are lacking; in checked studies, under half of them reflect an unresolved V gene, and why the rest are absent is not known. That table supplies the V and J calls and clone size; D and trimming were determined from the DNA. Across this sample there are 2.3 million or so clones, with just over 90% seen only once. The ten largest clones represent 0.39% of the sample.

V loses 4 bases at its end and J loses 0 bases; junction bases beyond the gene matches: 14. Inclusive of the bounding cysteine and phenylalanine, the CDR3 is 19 residues long. The only DNA kept is the CDR3, 57 bases in frame from the first base. The germline V gene (reference sequence) yields SGHNT for CDR1 and YYREEE for CDR2. Material: naive CD4+ T cells from PBMCs. The sample's cell subset or site label, decoded: CD45RA+ positively selected. This TCR was recovered from a man aged 18-30 years in good health. Some clones in this sample may be carry-over from other donors' samples. The rearranged segments are TRBV5-4 and TRBJ2-3; a stretch of 10 junction bases matches TRBD2. The nucleotides read TGTGCCAGCAGCCCGATCGTGGCTAGCGGGAGTGATAGCACAGATACGCAGTATTTT. Translated, this gives CASSPIVASGSDSTDTQYF.